This T cell receptor (beta chain) was identified in a study of T cell repertoires in cytomegalovirus infection. Study-wide results and caveats: Predominance within the ex vivo response was attributable to HLA-C-restricted CMV-specific TCR beta clonotypes. The study identified carriers of CMV plus the relevant HLA from cumulative public TCR beta family frequency.

Each CDR3 protein gets one entry after TCRdb re-called the reads with MiXCR. The sample lists more than 400,000 distinct CDR3 sequences, about 25% seen once, with under 15% in the top ten. Germline assignment: CDR1 SGHTA and CDR2 FQGNSA. The V gene lost 1 base and the J gene lost 3 bases, with 13 bases spanning the gap. The CDR3 sequence is 15 residues long. This clonotype turned up a few times. As yet, its antigen is unknown. The source material was PBMCs. This sequence originates from a human donor in good health (CMV status not recorded). Some clones in this sample may be carry-over from other donors' samples. The genes are TRBV7-2 and TRBJ2-7; possibly TRBD1 or TRBD2 for D (6 bases each). CDR3 region: CASSLVSGGSYEQYF. CDR3 sequence (DNA): TGTGCCAGCAGCTTAGTTTCCGGGGGCAGCTACGAGCAGTACTTC.